Described below is a single T cell receptor beta chain sequence and its context. Its specificity is unknown. Germline V gene data show CDR1 as SEHNR and CDR2 as FQNEAQ (reference sequence). V gave up 5 bases and J gave up 5 bases, with 8 bases separating them. The CDR3 is 12 residues long. This record belongs to a study of cytomegalovirus exposure and HLA in healthy donors. Study-wide findings and caveats: Association of 16,951 TCR beta sequences with HLA alleles was found at 0.05 false discovery rate in a later analysis. Most CMV-associated TCR beta chains were later found to appear HLA-restricted.

PCR amplification relied on 60 Vbeta primers (plus 13 Jbeta primers). Profiled with immunoSEQ multiplex PCR; TCRdb holds only in-frame clones, not every one. The sample includes roughly 51,000 clones. This TCR derives from a woman aged 50 to 60 in good health and CMV-seropositive. The sequenced sample consisted of PBMCs. The chain is built from TRBV7-9 and TRBJ2-3; D uncertain. The CDR3 DNA reads TGTGCCAGCAGCGATAGAGGAGATACGCAGTATTTT. The encoded protein is CASSDRGDTQYF.